This entry lists 28 T cell receptor beta chains sequenced from one sample in a study of cytomegalovirus exposure and HLA in healthy donors. The PCR was carried out with 60 Vbeta primers and 13 Jbeta primers. Method: immunoSEQ multiplex PCR; TCRdb's copy keeps in-frame clones and lacks some. The sample records about 130,000 clones, over 65% being singletons. Sequencing was carried out using PBMCs. These receptors were taken from a man aged 50 to 60 in good health and CMV-seronegative.

The chain links TRBV27 to TRBJ1-4; TRBD1 aligns across 9 bases. Trimming at V came to 5 bases and at J to 8 bases, leaving 9 bases not matched to a gene. The CDR3 contains 15 residues. CDR1 MNHEY and CDR2 SMNVEV come from the germline V gene (reference sequence). As DNA, the CDR3 is TGTGCCAGCAGTCCGACGGGACAGGGATACGAAAAACTGTTTTTT. Residues: CASSPTGQGYEKLFF.

The CDR3 region is CSVEETSRGTYEQYF. The CDR3 DNA follows: TGCAGCGTTGAAGAAACCTCACGGGGTACCTACGAGCAGTACTTC. V and J are TRBV29-1 and TRBJ2-7; a weak D match, TRBD2 (5 bases). Trimming took off 0 bases at V and 2 bases at J, with 14 bases between the two ends. The germline V gene has CDR1 SQVTM and CDR2 ANQGSEA. The CDR3 is made up of 15 amino acids.

The chain joins TRBV7-2 to TRBJ1-3, with a possible D match to TRBD1 (6 bases). Germline V gives CDR1 SGHTA, CDR2 FQGNSA. The CDR3 spans 14 residues. Trimming removed 5 bases at V and 1 base at J, with 9 bases between. CDR3 in amino acids: CASSPGASGNTIYF. The CDR3 DNA sequence: TGTGCCAGCAGCCCAGGGGCGTCTGGAAACACCATATATTTT.

The V and J genes are TRBV6-1 and TRBJ2-5; TRBD2 matches 7 bases. The CDR3 covers 14 residues. With V trimmed by 1 base and J by 2 bases, 1 base remained unmatched. CDR1 is MNHNS and CDR2 is SASEGT in the germline V gene. CDR3 DNA: TGTGCCAGCAGTGAAGGGGGGGGACAAGAGACCCAGTACTTC. This encodes CASSEGGGQETQYF.

This chain uses TRBV10-3 with TRBJ1-3; no reliable D call. The CDR3 length is 15 residues. Germline V gene lookup returns CDR1 ENHRY and CDR2 SYGVKD. The V end lost 0 bases, the J end lost 3 bases, and 9 bases lay between the germline ends. CDR3 residues: CAISESRDNGNTIYF. Here the CDR3 DNA reads TGTGCCATCAGTGAGTCTCGAGACAATGGAAACACCATATATTTT.

The chain joins TRBV6-5 to TRBJ2-7; 9 nucleotides align to TRBD1. V lost 5 bases to trimming and J lost 5 bases; unmatched junction nucleotides: 7. Germline V gene data show CDR1 as MNHEY and CDR2 as SVGAGI. The CDR3 extends over 14 amino acids. CDR3 in amino acids: CASSRRDRDDEQYV. As DNA, the CDR3 is TGTGCCAGCAGTCGCCGGGACAGGGACGACGAGCAGTACGTC.

The gene calls are TRBV30 and TRBJ1-2, with TRBD1 identical over 7 bases. The germline gives CDR1 GTSNPN, CDR2 SVGIG (reference sequence). Losses at the gene ends were 4 bases for V and 4 bases for J; bases not matched to a gene: 12. This CDR3 spans 15 amino acids. The CDR3 is CAWNPLAYRGYGYTF. In DNA, the CDR3 is TGTGCCTGGAATCCCCTCGCCTACAGGGGCTATGGCTACACCTTC.

The rearrangement links TRBV5-1 to TRBJ2-7, with 11 bases identical to TRBD2. The CDR3 is 14 residues long. Germline-derived CDR1 and CDR2 are SGHRS and YFSETQ. V dropped 5 bases and J dropped 3; count of bases not matched to a gene: 4. The DNA for the CDR3 is TGCGCCAGCAGACCCACTAGCGGGGGCTACGAGCAGTACTTC. The encoded protein is CASRPTSGGYEQYF.

This rearrangement joins TRBV27 to TRBJ2-5; D not certain. This CDR3 is built from 14 residues. V lost 5 bases and J 0 bases, leaving 10 bases between the germline ends. CDR1 is MNHEY and CDR2 is SMNVEV in the germline V gene (reference sequence). The CDR3 loop reads CASSPLDNQETQYF. The CDR3 nucleotides are TGTGCCAGCAGTCCACTCGACAACCAAGAGACCCAGTACTTC.

This chain uses TRBV10-3 with TRBJ1-6, with D perhaps matching TRBD1 (5 bases). Germline CDR1 and CDR2: ENHRY and SYGVKD. Trimming pared 6 bases from V and 6 bases from J, leaving 15 bases between. This CDR3 is built from 15 residues. This chain's CDR3 is CAIRPGLESNSPLHF. In nucleotides, the CDR3 is TGTGCCATCAGGCCGGGACTCGAGTCTAATTCACCCCTCCACTTT.

The chain joins TRBV7-9 to TRBJ1-2, with unresolved D. CDR1 and CDR2 (germline): SEHNR, FQNEAQ (reference sequence). Between the trimmed V and J ends, which lost 7 bases and 10 bases, there was a span of 16 bases. This CDR3 comprises 12 residues. This chain's CDR3 is CASTLRADDYTF. CDR3 bases: TGTGCCAGCACCCTGAGAGCGGATGACTACACCTTC. Supplemented by reference TRBV7-9 and TRBJ1-2, the full variable domain reads DTGVSQNPRHKITKRGQNVTFRCDPISEHNRLYWYRQTLGQGPEFLTYFQNEAQLEKSRLLSDRFSAERPKGSFSTLEIQRTEQGDSAMYLCASTLRADDYTFGSGTRLTVV.

The V call is TRBV4-2, the J call TRBJ2-3; 8 bases match TRBD2. Germline CDR1 is LGHNA and CDR2 is YNFKEQ. CDR3 length: 17 amino acids. After removal of 0 bases from V and 2 bases from J, the junction contained 7 bases not matched to a gene. For the CDR3, the DNA is TGTGCCAGCAGCCAAGAAGCGGGGGCGCGGGACACAGATACGCAGTATTTT. Amino acid sequence: CASSQEAGARDTDTQYF.

The chain is built from TRBV11-1 and TRBJ2-7, with D possibly TRBD2 on 6 matching bases. Germline V gene sequence: CDR1 SGHAT, CDR2 FQDESV (reference sequence). This CDR3 spans 14 amino acids. Trimming removed 6 bases from V and 7 bases from J, with 19 bases in between. In DNA form, the CDR3 reads TGTGCCAGCAGGCCACAGCCAGATCGGGGGGAGCAGTACTTC. This sequence encodes CASRPQPDRGEQYF.

V is TRBV5-1 and J is TRBJ2-3; weak D call: TRBD2 (5 bases). Germline CDR1 is SGHRS and CDR2 is YFSETQ. With 0 bases removed from V and 4 bases from J, the gap between germline ends came to 6 bases. The CDR3 extends over 13 amino acids. The CDR3 nucleotides are TGCGCCAGCAGCTTGGAGAGGGCAGATACGCAGTATTTT. Its translation: CASSLERADTQYF.

The rearrangement links TRBV5-1 to TRBJ2-4; TRBD2 might be the D (6 bases). Germline-derived CDR1 and CDR2 are SGHRS and YFSETQ. The CDR3 consists of 20 residues. Trimming took off 4 bases at V and 0 bases at J, with 26 bases between the two ends. CDR3 DNA: TGCGCCAGCAGCCGCCTTATGACGGGGGTACCAGAGCTAGCCAAAAACATTCAGTACTTC. Translating gives CASSRLMTGVPELAKNIQYF. Based on the CDR3 plus reference TRBV5-1 and TRBJ2-4, the full variable domain is KAGVTQTPRYLIKTRGQQVTLSCSPISGHRSVSWYQQTPGQGLQFLFEYFSETQRNKGNFPGRFSGRQFSNSRSEMNVSTLELGDSALYLCASSRLMTGVPELAKNIQYFGAGTRLSVL.

The chain couples TRBV2 to TRBJ2-7; the match to TRBD1 covers 7 bases. The CDR3 extends over 13 amino acids. The ends lost 11 bases at V and 2 bases at J; junction bases unmatched: 9. CDR1 is SNHLY, CDR2 FYNNEI, per germline. The DNA of the CDR3 is TGTGCCGGAAACCGGGACAGAGCCTACGAGCAGTACTTC. This encodes CAGNRDRAYEQYF.

The chain recombines TRBV6-6 with TRBJ1-3; D unclear. The germline CDR1 and CDR2 sequences are MNHNY and SVGAGI (reference sequence). V shed 6 bases and J shed 0 bases, with 12 bases lying between them. The CDR3 contains 15 residues. CDR3 protein: CASRIRGGSGNTIYF. The CDR3 coding sequence is TGTGCCAGCAGGATCCGCGGTGGCTCTGGAAACACCATATATTTT.

V is TRBV4-3 and J is TRBJ2-1; a possible D gene is TRBD1 (5 bases). V was trimmed by 0 bases and J by 5 bases, leaving 11 bases between them. This CDR3 spans 15 amino acids. In germline, CDR1 is LGHNA, CDR2 YSLEER. CDR3 in DNA: TGCGCCAGCAGCCAAGATGGTGCCAGGGACAATGAGCAGTTCTTC. Its translation is CASSQDGARDNEQFF.

In its sample, this clone was seen once. V and J are TRBV5-6 and TRBJ2-2; TRBD1 matches at 7 bases. Germline V CDR1 and CDR2: SGHDT, YYEEEE. The CDR3 contains 15 residues. V was clipped by 3 bases and J by 4 bases; unmatched bases: 6. The CDR3 here is CASSSISGGTGELFF. CDR3 DNA sequence: TGTGCCAGCAGCTCGATTTCAGGGGGCACCGGGGAGCTGTTTTTT.

The genes are TRBV6-6 and TRBJ2-5; 9 nucleotides line up with TRBD2. Germline V gene lookup returns CDR1 MNHNY and CDR2 SVGAGI (reference sequence). The V and J ends lost 6 bases and 5 bases, in that order; junction bases with no gene match: 4. The CDR3 length is 13 residues. The CDR3 loop is CASSPSGRETQYF. DNA for the CDR3: TGTGCCAGCAGCCCCAGCGGGAGGGAGACCCAGTACTTC.

CDR3 DNA sequence: TGTGCCAGCAGCCAAGAAGGAAACTGGAGGGTCTTGACCGGGACAGGGTTCCCTAGGGAGCAGTACGTC. This codes for CASSQEGNWRVLTGTGFPREQYV. J is TRBJ2-7 and V is TRBV14; 9 positions match TRBD1. Germline V CDR1 and CDR2: SGHDN, FVKESK. The CDR3 contains 23 residues. Trimming cost V 0 bases and J 7 bases; bases outside gene matches: 31.

This chain links TRBV21-1 with TRBJ2-1; TRBD2, the D gene given by the table, was not confirmed from the DNA. TRBV21-1 is a known pseudogene. The CDR3 length is 16 residues. CDR3 sequence reads: CASSKESRGKNNEQFF. The DNA for the CDR3 is TGTGCCAGCAGCAAAGAATCCCGGGGGAAAAACAATGAGCAGTTCTTC.

This clone was counted only a few times. Other nucleotide sequences in the sample specify the same CDR3. J is TRBJ1-5 and V is TRBV18; no firm D call. The length of the CDR3 is 15 residues. Germline loops: CDR1 KGHSH, CDR2 LQKENI. V lost 0 bases and J 2 bases, leaving 8 bases between the germline ends. The CDR3 reads CASSPPGRGNQPQHF. The CDR3 DNA sequence: TGTGCCAGCTCACCACCAGGGAGGGGCAATCAGCCCCAGCATTTT.

This clone was counted only a few times. The germline gene is not matched at one end of the junction; a read error may be the cause. The chain recombines TRBV7-9 with TRBJ1-1, with D unclear. This CDR3 has 13 amino acids. In germline, CDR1 is SEHNR, CDR2 FQNEAQ (reference sequence). The chain's CDR3 is CSSSLDADLEAFF. The CDR3 nucleotides read TGTTCCAGCAGCTTAGACGCAGATTTAGAAGCTTTCTTT.

The rearrangement uses TRBV25-1 and TRBJ2-7; a possible D gene is TRBD1 (5 bases). Germline lookup yields CDR1 MGHDK and CDR2 SYGVNS. The V and J ends lost 5 bases and 6 bases respectively, with 14 bases between them. This CDR3 is 13 amino acids long. DNA of the CDR3: TGTGCCAGCAGTCCCGTGGGGCCGGGCGAGCAGTACGTC. It specifies CASSPVGPGEQYV.

The chain carries TRBV11-2 and TRBJ1-2; the D gene is possibly TRBD1 (6 bases). The CDR3 loop spans 12 amino acids. Germline CDR1 reads SGHAT; CDR2 reads FQNNGV. V was clipped by 1 base and J by 8 bases, with 8 bases between them. DNA for the CDR3: TGTGCCAGCAGCTTAGCAGGGGCGGGCTACACCTTC. It yields the protein CASSLAGAGYTF.

This clone has just a few counts. The chain carries TRBV11-2 and TRBJ2-5; 11 nucleotides match TRBD1. This CDR3 comprises 14 residues. V lost 4 bases and J lost 5; bases outside the gene matches: 3. CDR1 SGHAT and CDR2 FQNNGV come from the germline V gene. CDR3 in DNA: TGTGCCAGCAGCTGGACAGGGGGCACTGAGACCCAGTACTTC. Residues: CASSWTGGTETQYF.

This clone has a single count. J is TRBJ2-5 and V is TRBV11-3; 8 nucleotides align to TRBD1. The CDR3 runs 14 residues. Trimming at V came to 5 bases and at J to 5 bases, leaving 7 bases not matched to a gene. CDR1 and CDR2 (germline): SGHNT, YENEEA. CDR3 coding DNA: TGTGCCAGCAGCCCGAGGGGACAGGTGGAGACCCAGTACTTC. It encodes CASSPRGQVETQYF. Using reference TRBV11-3 and TRBJ2-5 for the parts outside the CDR3, the full variable domain is EAGVVQSPRYKIIEKKQPVAFWCNPISGHNTLYWYLQNLGQGPELLIRYENEEAVDDSQLPKDRFSAERLKGVDSTLKIQPAELGDSAVYLCASSPRGQVETQYFGPGTRLLVL.